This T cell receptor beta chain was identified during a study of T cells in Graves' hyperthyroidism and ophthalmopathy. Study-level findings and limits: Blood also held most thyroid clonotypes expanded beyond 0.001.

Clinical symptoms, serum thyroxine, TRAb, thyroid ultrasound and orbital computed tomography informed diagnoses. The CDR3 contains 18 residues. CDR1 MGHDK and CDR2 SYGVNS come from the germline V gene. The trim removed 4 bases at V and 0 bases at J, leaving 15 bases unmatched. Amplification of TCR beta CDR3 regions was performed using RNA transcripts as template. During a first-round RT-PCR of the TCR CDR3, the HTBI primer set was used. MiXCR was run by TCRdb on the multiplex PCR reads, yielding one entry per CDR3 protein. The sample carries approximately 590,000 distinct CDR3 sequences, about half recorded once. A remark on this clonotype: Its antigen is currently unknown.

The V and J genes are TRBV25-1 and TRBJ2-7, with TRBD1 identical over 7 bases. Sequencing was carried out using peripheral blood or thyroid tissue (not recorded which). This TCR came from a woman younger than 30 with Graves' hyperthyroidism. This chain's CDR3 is CASSARPQQGFFSYEQYF. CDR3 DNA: TGTGCCAGCAGTGCTAGACCTCAACAGGGGTTTTTCTCCTACGAGCAGTACTTC.